Sequencing of this TCR beta chain was carried out in a study of human CD4 T cells and Enterobacteriaceae (dated by TCRdb to 2020 to 2022). Summary of the overall study and its limitations: The reactivity of ex vivo clonotypes was inferred solely through the matching of nucleotide sequences to CFSE-low cultures from the same donors. Ex vivo, broadly cross-reactive clonotypes appeared more expanded than specific ones, with about 55% of the 19 and about 65% of the 34 in the top 5%.

Deep-level sequencing was performed on ex vivo total memory CD4+ samples, with a detection sensitivity of one cell in 200,000. The QIAamp DNA Micro Kit was used to extract genomic DNA from cell pellets, and the quantity and purity of the genomic DNA were checked by spectrophotometry. The immunoSEQ multiplex PCR assay was used to amplify the TCR Vbeta CDR3 regions. Sequencing of amplicons was performed on the Illumina HiSeq platform. Retrieved sequences were 87 nucleotides long and contained the CDR3 region. Under the source paper's analysis protocol: Each unique productive TCR Vbeta nucleotide sequence counted as a clonotype and was quantified by productive template frequency from ImmunoSEQ Analyzer V3.0. A threshold at the top 5th percentile of each frequency-ranked repertoire was used to define expanded clonotypes. Repertoire overlap was calculated as Chao-Jaccard using the R package fossil and displayed by nonmetric multidimensional scaling using the R package MASS. As stored in TCRdb, this immuneACCESS dataset retains in-frame rearrangements with V and J assigned. A fraction of the clones does not appear; measured against another copy, unresolved V genes explain less than half of the discrepancy, and the remainder lacks a known reason. The D gene and trimming were derived from the DNA, and the V and J assignments and clone size from that table. In this sample the table shows tens of thousands of clones, 82% of which occur a single time. The ten largest make up around 1.7% of the sample.

On a FACSAria III, memory CD4+ T cells were FACS-sorted to over 95% purity, defined as all CD4+ cells except CD45RA+CCR7+CD95- naive cells. Healthy donor blood was obtained from blood donation centers in Switzerland. Positive selection with CD4 and CD14 magnetic microbeads was used to enrich total CD4+ T cells and monocytes. Before sorting, CD8+, CD14+, CD16+, CD56+, CD19+ and CD25-bright cells were excluded. In two blood donors, total memory CD4+ T cells were sequenced directly ex vivo to assess in vivo expansion of bacteria-reactive clonotypes. Ficoll-Paque Plus was used to isolate peripheral blood mononuclear cells from donor blood. V loses 6 bases, J loses 1 base, and the germline ends lie 13 bases apart. The CDR3 spans 13 residues, from the cysteine through the phenylalanine. CDR3 DNA only is kept here, 39 bases in frame from base 1. From a lookup of the germline V gene, CDR1 and CDR2 are SQVTM and ANQGSEA.

Concerning this clone: Its antigen target is currently unknown. There are no base qualities to consult, and no much larger clone falls within one base.

The rearrangement combines TRBV29-1 with TRBJ2-7; the D gene is unclear. The clonotype was recovered from a human donor in good health. Sequences were obtained from memory CD4+ T cells from blood. This sample's cell subset or site label indicates: total memory CD4 T cells sorted directly ex vivo, unstimulated. The bases are TGCAGCGTGGCCTGGTATAGGTCCTACGAGCAGTACTTC. It is translated as CSVAWYRSYEQYF.